This TCR beta chain was recorded in a study of blood T cells in healthy people across ages. Study-level points and caveats: Using unsorted PBMCs precluded a conclusive naive versus antigen-experienced comparison.

This CDR3 is built from 15 residues. Trimming pared 1 base from V and 5 bases from J, leaving 12 bases between. In germline, CDR1 is MGHRA, CDR2 YSYEKL. Sample-barcoded 5' priming and a J-beta primer mix drove a second PCR of roughly 6 to 12 cycles. TCRdb processed the 5' RACE reads anew with MiXCR; each CDR3 protein has one entry. The sample contains about 780,000 distinct CDR3 sequences, around two thirds of which appear only once. On this clonotype: Its specificity is not known.

The specimen was blood. This receptor was obtained from a man aged 25-45 years in good health. The V and J genes are TRBV4-1 and TRBJ1-5, with D perhaps TRBD1 (5 bases). CDR3 in DNA: TGCGCCAGCAGCCAAGTGGGGCAGGGCCATCAGCCCCAGCATTTT. Translating it yields CASSQVGQGHQPQHF.